The 2 T cell receptor beta chains listed next were all sequenced from one sample in a study of T cell repertoires in aging, cancer and after chemotherapy. The template was genomic DNA from peripheral blood, not RNA. Multiplex touch-down PCR with TRB-A/B primers amplified rearranged V-D-J TRB sequences. From the multiplex PCR reads, TCRdb called clonotypes with MiXCR, one entry per CDR3 protein. This repertoire shows about 1,200 distinct CDR3 sequences, roughly 26% found once; its top ten account for 75% to 80%. Input material: blood. Receptors were obtained from a human donor with a blood cancer.

This clonotype is large (0.1 to 1%). The chain combines TRBV7-9 with TRBJ2-1; 7 bases line up with TRBD2. The V gene end was trimmed by 1 base and the J gene end by 7 bases; junction bases not matched to a gene: 7. CDR1 and CDR2 (germline): SEHNR, FQNEAQ (reference sequence). This CDR3 spans 15 amino acids. The CDR3 loop is CASSLEAGSGNEQFF. As DNA, the CDR3 is TGTGCCAGCAGCTTAGAAGCGGGGTCGGGAAATGAGCAGTTCTTC.

By sample fraction, this clonotype is medium-sized. The CDR3 bases are TGTGCCAGCAGACCCGCAGGGGGCGGTTCACCCCTCCACTTT. Amino acid sequence: CASRPAGGGSPLHF. This chain joins TRBV27 and TRBJ1-6, with TRBD1 matching over 8 bases. The V and J ends lost 6 bases and 9 bases, in that order; junction bases with no gene match: 7. In germline, CDR1 is MNHEY, CDR2 SMNVEV (reference sequence). The CDR3 consists of 14 residues.